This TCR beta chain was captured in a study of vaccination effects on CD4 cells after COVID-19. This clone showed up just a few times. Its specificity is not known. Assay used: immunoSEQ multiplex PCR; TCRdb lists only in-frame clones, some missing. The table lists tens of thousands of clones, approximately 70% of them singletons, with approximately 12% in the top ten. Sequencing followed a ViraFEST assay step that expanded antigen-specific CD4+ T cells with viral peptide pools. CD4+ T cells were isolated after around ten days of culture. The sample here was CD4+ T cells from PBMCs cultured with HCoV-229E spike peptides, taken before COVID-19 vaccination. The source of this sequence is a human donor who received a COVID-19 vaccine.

The CDR3 sequence is CASSVREGIGYGYTF. In DNA, the CDR3 is TGTGCCAGCAGCGTCCGAGAGGGGATCGGCTATGGCTACACCTTC. V and J are TRBV9 and TRBJ1-2; D may be TRBD1 (5 bases). The CDR3 runs to 15 residues. Between the trimmed V and J ends, which lost 2 bases and 4 bases, there was a span of 15 bases. The germline gives CDR1 SGDLS, CDR2 YYNGEE.